This is a list of T cell receptor beta chains from one sample in a study of blood T cell repertoires in COVID-19. Some clones are missing from TCRdb's copy, which holds only in-frame ones; the method was immunoSEQ multiplex PCR. In the table there are 25,000 to 35,000 clones, 85% to 90% of which are singletons. Sequences were obtained from peripheral blood. These receptor sequences come from a human donor with acute or convalescent COVID-19. The donor label of this sample is uncertain. Each CDR3 is given with its conserved first and last residue. Fields, in order: J gene, D gene, clone size, V gene, CDR3 DNA, CDR3 protein. The D gene is left open where the match is weak. Clone size appears in some rows only: once, few, many, or a class for an expanded clone.

>TRBJ1-1|.|few|TRBV19
TGTGCCAGTAGTATCCTGCGGACACGTAACACTGAAGCTTTCTTT
CASSILRTRNTEAFF
>TRBJ1-1|.|.|TRBV7-9
TGTGCCAGCAGCTTAGGGGAGATTGAAGCTTTCTTT
CASSLGEIEAFF
>TRBJ1-6|.|.|TRBV6-1
TGTGCCAGCAGTGAACCGGGCAGGGCAAGGTCACCCCTCCACTTT
CASSEPGRARSPLHF
>TRBJ1-4|.|once|TRBV5-4
TGTGCCAGCAGCTTGGATCCTACAACTAATGAAAAACTGTTTTTT
CASSLDPTTNEKLFF
>TRBJ1-2|.|.|TRBV20-1
TGCAGTGCTAGTCCTATTGACACGGATCACTATGGCTACACCTTC
CSASPIDTDHYGYTF
>TRBJ2-1|TRBD2|.|TRBV19
TGTGCCAGTATCAGCGGGGTAGGTGACAATGAGCAGTTCTTC
CASISGVGDNEQFF
>TRBJ2-7|TRBD1|.|TRBV4-2
TGTGCCAGCAGCCAGGCCGGGACAGGGGGCTACGAGCAGTACTTC
CASSQAGTGGYEQYF
>TRBJ2-3|.|.|TRBV5-1
TGCGCCAGCAGCTTAAGGACTACTAGCACAGATACGCAGTATTTT
CASSLRTTSTDTQYF
>TRBJ2-3|TRBD2|.|TRBV27
TGTGCCAGCAGTAGCGGGGGGGACACAGATACGCAGTATTTT
CASSSGGDTDTQYF
>TRBJ1-2|TRBD1|.|TRBV6-5
TGTGCCAGCAGGGACAGGCCGCGTGGCTACACCTTC
CASRDRPRGYTF
>TRBJ1-2|TRBD1|.|TRBV6-5
TGTGCCAGCAGCCTCGTAAGGGGGCATGGCTACACCTTC
CASSLVRGHGYTF
>TRBJ2-3|TRBD2|.|TRBV9
TGTGCCAGCGGGACTAGCGGGAGAGATACGCAGTATTTT
CASGTSGRDTQYF
>TRBJ1-5|TRBD1|.|TRBV30
TGTGCCTGGAGTTCCGGGACAGGAGGGGGTCAGCCCCAGCATTTT
CAWSSGTGGGQPQHF
>TRBJ1-2|TRBD1|.|TRBV9
TGTGCCAGCAGCGCCTGGACAGGGGGACCGGGAGGCTACACCTTC
CASSAWTGGPGGYTF
>TRBJ2-2|.|.|TRBV21-1
TGTGCCAGCAGCCCTCGGGGACTAGCGGGATTTCGCACCGGGGAGCTGTTTTTT
CASSPRGLAGFRTGELFF
>TRBJ2-7|TRBD1|.|TRBV5-4
TGTGCCAGCAGCAAGGGGGGACAGGGGATAACCTACGAGCAGTACTTC
CASSKGGQGITYEQYF
>TRBJ2-3|TRBD2|.|TRBV27
TGTGCCAGTTCCGGGACTAGCGGGGCTATTAGCACAGATACGCAGTATTTT
CASSGTSGAISTDTQYF
>TRBJ2-2|.|.|TRBV19
TGTGCCAGTAGTGCCGGGACTCTCACCGGGGAGCTGTTTTTT
CASSAGTLTGELFF
>TRBJ2-7|TRBD1|.|TRBV3-1/TRBV3-2
TGTGCCAGCAGCCAAGGAGGACAGGTCTCCTACGAGCAGTACTTC
CASSQGGQVSYEQYF
>TRBJ1-4|TRBD1|.|TRBV7-6
TGTGCCAGCAGCACGATAAAGGGACAGGGGTCTGCAACTAATGAAAAACTGTTTTTT
CASSTIKGQGSATNEKLFF
>TRBJ1-1|.|.|TRBV6-5
TGTGCCAGCAGTTTACAGGGTAACACTGAAGCTTTCTTT
CASSLQGNTEAFF
>TRBJ1-3|.|.|TRBV5-1
TGCGCCAGCAGCCCACACGGGACTAGCTCTGGAAACACCATATATTTT
CASSPHGTSSGNTIYF
>TRBJ1-1|.|.|TRBV27
TGTGCCAGCAGTTTTCGTGGGGGGACTGAAGCTTTCTTT
CASSFRGGTEAFF
>TRBJ1-1|.|.|TRBV4-3
TGCGCCAGCAGCCAAACCGGGACTGGCGAGGCTTTCTTT
CASSQTGTGEAFF
>TRBJ2-2|.|.|TRBV24-1
TGTGCCACCAGTGATTTGACGGACAGACCGGGAACCGGGGAGCTGTTTTTT
CATSDLTDRPGTGELFF
>TRBJ1-2|.|.|TRBV5-4
TGTGCCAGCAGCTTGGTGGGGCCATCTAACTATGGCTACACCTTC
CASSLVGPSNYGYTF
>TRBJ1-1|.|.|TRBV5-1
TGCGCCAGCAGCTTGGAGCCGGGAGAGGGGATGAACACTGAAGCTTTCTTT
CASSLEPGEGMNTEAFF
>TRBJ2-5|.|.|TRBV29-1
TGCAGCGTTGAAGCGCGACGGGGGGAGACCCAGTACTTC
CSVEARRGETQYF
>TRBJ2-2|TRBD1|.|TRBV19
TGTGCCAGTAGTGCACAGGGGGCGGGAACCGGGGAGCTGTTTTTT
CASSAQGAGTGELFF
>TRBJ1-6|TRBD1|.|TRBV15
TGTGCCACCAGCACGGACAGGGTTAATTCACCCCTCCACTTT
CATSTDRVNSPLHF
>TRBJ2-7|.|.|TRBV5-4
TGTGCCAGCAGCCATCCAGGGGGGAGGGAGCAGTACTTC
CASSHPGGREQYF
>TRBJ2-7|.|.|TRBV2
TGTGCCAGCAATTCTGGACGCGGGCTTTACGAGCAGTACTTC
CASNSGRGLYEQYF
>TRBJ1-4|.|.|TRBV27
TGTGCCAGCAGTTTTCGCGGGAGGGAACTGTTTTTT
CASSFRGRELFF
>TRBJ2-3|TRBD2|.|TRBV19
TGTGCCAGTGGGGGGACTAGCGGCTTCACAGATACGCAGTATTTT
CASGGTSGFTDTQYF
>TRBJ2-1|.|large|TRBV9
TGTGCCAGCAGCGTAGAGGGAGTAGCCGCCTACAATGAGCAGTTCTTC
CASSVEGVAAYNEQFF
>TRBJ2-2|TRBD1|once|TRBV2
TGTGCCAGCTATAGGGGGACAGGGTACACCGGGGAGCTGTTTTTT
CASYRGTGYTGELFF
>TRBJ1-3|.|.|TRBV19
TGTGCCAGTAGTATATCCCCGGGCTCTGGAAACACCATATATTTT
CASSISPGSGNTIYF
>TRBJ1-5|.|.|TRBV19
TGTGCCAGTACCCCAAGTGGCACCCTCGGGAATCAGCCCCAGCATTTT
CASTPSGTLGNQPQHF